Listed here are 10 T cell receptor beta chains from one sample, sequenced in a study of blood T cell repertoires in COVID-19. Assay used: immunoSEQ multiplex PCR; TCRdb lists only in-frame clones, some missing. Of 100,000 to 130,000 clones detected, around four fifths appear once; the ten largest clones hold approximately 4.1%. The sample comprised peripheral blood. The source is a woman aged 70 to 79 with acute or convalescent COVID-19.

The rearrangement links TRBV5-1 to TRBJ2-5; 7 bases are a match to TRBD1. Trimming at V came to 6 bases and at J to 5 bases, leaving 16 bases not matched to a gene. The CDR3 is 16 amino acids. Per the germline V gene, CDR1 is SGHRS and CDR2 is YFSETQ. CDR3 protein: CASIGQEANIGETQYF. The CDR3 nucleotides read TGCGCCAGCATCGGACAGGAGGCCAATATAGGGGAGACCCAGTACTTC.

Turning to this clone: Within the sample, other DNA sequences also encode this same CDR3. V is TRBV7-2 and J is TRBJ2-2, with unresolved D. This CDR3 contains 13 residues. Germline V gene sequence: CDR1 SGHTA, CDR2 FQGNSA. The ends were cut back, 1 base at V and 5 bases at J, with 5 bases in the middle. The CDR3 reads CASSLVSTGELFF. The DNA for the CDR3 is TGTGCCAGCAGCTTAGTATCGACCGGGGAGCTGTTTTTT. Combining the CDR3 with reference TRBV7-2 and TRBJ2-2 gives the whole variable domain GAGVSQSPSNKVTEKGKDVELRCDPISGHTALYWYRQSLGQGLEFLIYFQGNSAPDKSGLPSDRFSAERTGGSVSTLTIQRTQQEDSAVYLCASSLVSTGELFFGEGSRLTVL.

V gene TRBV6-5 combines with J gene TRBJ1-6; possible D gene TRBD1, 5 bases. CDR1 MNHEY and CDR2 SVGAGI come from the germline V gene. There are 15 residues in the CDR3. The V end lost 6 bases, the J end lost 5 bases, and 14 bases lay between the germline ends. The DNA of the CDR3 is TGTGCCAGCAGCCCCCAGGGCTCGAATAATTCACCCCTCCACTTT. Translating gives CASSPQGSNNSPLHF.

J is TRBJ2-3 and V is TRBV6-5; weak D call: TRBD2 (6 bases). From germline, CDR1 is MNHEY and CDR2 SVGAGI. The CDR3 is 14 residues long. The ends were cut back, 8 bases at V and 3 bases at J, with 15 bases in the middle. The CDR3 DNA is TGTGCCAGCGTGGCAGGGAGGTTGACAGATACGCAGTATTTT. As protein: CASVAGRLTDTQYF.

V and J are TRBV19 and TRBJ2-7, with TRBD1 matching over 10 bases. With 3 bases clipped from V and 3 bases from J, the junction kept 2 bases outside the gene matches. CDR1 and CDR2 from the germline V gene are LNHDA and SQIVND (reference sequence). This CDR3 is 14 amino acids long. In DNA form, the CDR3 reads TGTGCCAGTAGTATCCGGACAGGGGGCTACGAGCAGTACTTC. Amino acid sequence: CASSIRTGGYEQYF.

CDR3 amino acids: CASKKGGLYEQYF. The CDR3, as DNA: TGTGCCAGCAAAAAAGGCGGATTATACGAGCAGTACTTC. The chain uses TRBV28 and TRBJ2-7; D gene unclear. Looked up from germline, CDR1 is MDHEN and CDR2 is SYDVKM. V was trimmed by 7 bases and J by 4 bases, leaving 14 bases between them. The CDR3 runs 13 residues.

The CDR3 coding sequence is TGCGCCAGCAGCGTCGGGGCGGGGGCCTTATACAATGAGCAGTTCTTC. Its translation is CASSVGAGALYNEQFF. V gene TRBV5-1 combines with J gene TRBJ2-1; weak D call: TRBD2 (7 bases). The germline CDR1 and CDR2 sequences are SGHRS and YFSETQ. V was pared by 4 bases and J by 4 bases, with 18 bases between. The length of the CDR3 is 16 residues.

V gene TRBV3-1 (or the pseudogene TRBV3-2) combines with J gene TRBJ2-5, with unresolved D. Between the trimmed V and J ends, which lost 1 base and 0 bases, there was a span of 9 bases. The CDR3 runs to 15 residues. Germline-derived CDR1 and CDR2 are LGHDT and YNNKEL (reference sequence). CDR3 DNA sequence: TGTGCCAGCAGCCAAGGGAGCCTGTACCAAGAGACCCAGTACTTC. Its translation: CASSQGSLYQETQYF.

The rearrangement links TRBV6-6 to TRBJ1-2; TRBD1 aligns across 11 bases. V was pared by 5 bases and J by 5 bases, with 4 bases of the junction left unmatched. The CDR3 spans 14 residues. CDR1 and CDR2 (germline): MNHNY, SVGAGI (reference sequence). The CDR3 protein is CASSGQGAGYGYTF. CDR3 sequence (DNA): TGTGCCAGCAGTGGACAGGGGGCTGGATATGGCTACACCTTC.

V and J are TRBV5-4 and TRBJ2-3, with 8 nucleotides matching TRBD2. The germline gives CDR1 SGHNT, CDR2 YYREEE (reference sequence). The CDR3 covers 16 residues. With 0 bases clipped from V and 4 bases from J, the junction kept 7 bases outside the gene matches. CDR3 region: CASSLGGTRGADTQYF. The CDR3 DNA reads as TGTGCCAGCAGCTTGGGAGGGACTAGGGGGGCAGATACGCAGTATTTT. The full variable domain, in which reference TRBV5-4 and TRBJ2-3 provide the parts outside the CDR3, is ETGVTQSPTHLIKTRGQQVTLRCSSQSGHNTVSWYQQALGQGPQFIFQYYREEENGRGNFPPRFSGLQFPNYSSELNVNALELDDSALYLCASSLGGTRGADTQYFGPGTRLTVL.